Reported below is one TCR beta chain. Germline CDR1 and CDR2: SGHNT and YENEEA. V dropped 5 bases and J dropped 5 bases, with 15 bases sitting between them. The CDR3 consists of 14 residues. The data derive from a study of preoperative IRX-2 immunotherapy in early breast cancer. Method: immunoSEQ multiplex PCR; TCRdb's copy keeps in-frame clones and lacks some. Of around 34,000 clones in the sample, about 95% are singletons; the top ten hold roughly 6.5%. Treatment described: preoperative locoregional IRX-2 cytokine immunotherapy. Patients received preoperative, locoregional IRX-2 cytokine immunotherapy in a phase Ib study.

This material was collected from a patient treated with IRX-2 immunotherapy. V is TRBV11-3 and J is TRBJ2-5, with D possibly TRBD2 on 7 matching bases. The origin of this receptor is a human donor with breast cancer. DNA for the CDR3: TGTGCCAGCAGCCCACGGGGGGCCAGGGAGACCCAGTACTTC. Translated, it gives CASSPRGARETQYF.